This T cell receptor (beta chain) is drawn from a study of shared clonotypes between healthy human individuals. For the study at large: Participating donors consisted of a couple of women and a few men aged 18 to 49.

Concerning this clone: Compared with germline, one end of the junction differs, possibly owing to a read error.

Profiling relied on immunoSEQ multiplex PCR, and the TCRdb table lists in-frame clones only, not all of them. This sample has 2.3 million or so clones, with 93% found just once. The origin of this receptor is a man aged 18 to 30 in good health. Some clones in this sample may be carry-over from other donors' samples. Sequenced: naive CD4+ T cells from PBMCs. Regarding subset: CD45RA+ positively selected.

CDR3 in amino acids: CASSYDRANYGYTF. The CDR3, as DNA: TGCGCCAGCAGCTACGACAGAGCTAACTATGGCTACACCTTC. The chain carries TRBV7-3 and TRBJ1-2; TRBD1 might be the D (5 bases). CDR3 length equals 14 residues. Germline lookup yields CDR1 SGHTA and CDR2 FQGTGA.